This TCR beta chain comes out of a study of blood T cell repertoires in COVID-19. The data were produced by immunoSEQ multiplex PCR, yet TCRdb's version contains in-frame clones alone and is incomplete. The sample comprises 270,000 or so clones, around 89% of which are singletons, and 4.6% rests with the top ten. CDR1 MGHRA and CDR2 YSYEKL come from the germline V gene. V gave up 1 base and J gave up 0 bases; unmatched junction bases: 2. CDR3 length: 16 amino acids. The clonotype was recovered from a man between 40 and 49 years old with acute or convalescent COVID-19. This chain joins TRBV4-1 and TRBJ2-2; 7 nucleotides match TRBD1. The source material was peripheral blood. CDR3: CASSQGQGPNTGELFF. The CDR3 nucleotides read TGCGCCAGCAGCCAAGGACAGGGCCCGAACACCGGGGAGCTGTTTTTT.